One sample yielded the 8 T cell receptor beta chains listed below, sequenced in a study of technical replicates of blood from a few donors. Here immunoSEQ multiplex PCR was the method, and the copy in TCRdb shows in-frame clones only, minus some. The sample records 65,000 to 95,000 clones, 93% being singletons. Sequencing used T cells isolated from PBMCs. All receptors derive from a human donor in good health.

V usage is TRBV13 and J usage is TRBJ1-3; D is undetermined. Deletions cut 6 bases from V and 0 bases from J, with 18 bases between. CDR3 size: 17 residues. Germline CDR1 PRHDT, CDR2 FYEKMQ (reference sequence). CDR3 amino acids: CASSFPGRGNSGNTIYF. CDR3 sequence (DNA): TGTGCCAGCAGTTTTCCTGGACGCGGGAACTCTGGAAACACCATATATTTT.

The chain links TRBV19 to TRBJ1-1; D is perhaps TRBD1 (6 bases). Trimming removed 2 bases at V and 8 bases at J, with 12 bases between. Germline V gives CDR1 LNHDA, CDR2 SQIVND (reference sequence). The CDR3 loop spans 13 amino acids. The CDR3 DNA follows: TGTGCCAGTAGTATAACAGGGCGCGGAGAAGCTTTCTTT. Its protein product is CASSITGRGEAFF.

The rearrangement links TRBV29-1 to TRBJ2-1; 9 bases are shared with TRBD1. The CDR3 spans 13 residues. Germline V lookup: CDR1 SQVTM, CDR2 ANQGSEA. DNA of the CDR3: TGCAACGTAGAGGGACAGGGATACAATGAGCAGTTCTTC. Protein: CNVEGQGYNEQFF.

The rearrangement links TRBV9 to TRBJ2-3, with a possible D match to TRBD2 (5 bases). Looked up from germline, CDR1 is SGDLS and CDR2 is YYNGEE. V lost 0 bases to trimming and J lost 6 bases, with 17 bases between them. This CDR3 has 16 residues. The CDR3 loop is CASSVESSITLDTQYF. The CDR3 DNA sequence: TGTGCCAGCAGCGTAGAGTCTAGCATAACGTTGGATACGCAGTATTTT.

This clone appeared a few times. The junction and the germline gene differ at one end; a read error may be behind it. The chain links TRBV7-7 to TRBJ1-2, with a weak D call TRBD1 (5 bases). The CDR3 is 17 amino acids. The germline V gene has CDR1 SSHAT and CDR2 FNYEAQ (reference sequence). CDR3 amino acids: CASTPLERQSFNYGYTF. The CDR3 region has the DNA TGTGCTAGCACCCCACTCGAACGACAGAGCTTTAACTATGGCTACACCTTC.

The CDR3 loop is CASTYGTAIPELFF. CDR3 sequence (DNA): TGTGCCAGCACCTACGGGACAGCCATCCCGGAGCTGTTTTTT. The rearrangement links TRBV6-5 to TRBJ2-2, with 7 bases lining up with TRBD1. The CDR3 covers 14 residues. Trimming removed 7 bases from V and 10 bases from J; junction bases left unmatched: 12. Germline values: CDR1 MNHEY, CDR2 SVGAGI.

The gene calls are TRBV5-1 and TRBJ2-7; tentatively, D is TRBD1 (7 bases). The CDR3 totals 14 residues. V lost 6 bases to trimming and J lost 3 bases, with 16 bases between them. CDR1 and CDR2 from the germline V gene are SGHRS and YFSETQ. The DNA for the CDR3 is TGCGCCAGCATGTTCTCCCAGGGGGGCTACGAGCAGTACTTC. It is translated as CASMFSQGGYEQYF.

This rearrangement joins TRBV5-4 to TRBJ2-2, with 10 bases matching TRBD2. Germline lookup yields CDR1 SGHNT and CDR2 YYREEE (reference sequence). V shed 3 bases and J 4 bases; nucleotides not matched to a gene: 3. This CDR3 is built from 15 residues. The CDR3 reads CASSSTSGATGELFF. The CDR3 DNA is TGTGCCAGCAGCTCTACTAGCGGGGCCACCGGGGAGCTGTTTTTT.